This TCR beta chain was identified during a study of blood T cell repertoires in COVID-19 (dated by TCRdb to 2019 to 2021). Turning to the overall study: The collaborator samples originated in the United States, Italy and Spain and spanned the acute and convalescent phases of COVID-19. Where available, HLA class I and class II types were obtained from metadata supplied by the sample provider rather than from assay-based typing. A freely available public database, intended as a resource for researchers studying the immune response to SARS-CoV-2, is where the repertoires were released. The sample metadata nearly always contained a de-identified subject ID, COVID-19 status, age in years and sex. The material from the prospective study consisted of cDNA or gDNA derived from T cells, B-cell-depleted T cells, or PBMCs. Samples came from the ongoing ImmuneRACE study (first 160 participants) plus 1,254 subjects from 6 global collaborators. Subjects who had been exposed to COVID-19, were actively infected with it, or had recovered from it provided the deeply sampled blood TCRbeta repertoires that made up the dataset.

What the research found in general, with its limitations: The amount of clinical and demographic metadata varied by source and participant and was provided uncurated.

V is trimmed back by 2 bases and J by 8 bases, and the junction contains 21 bases that no gene match accounts for. The germline V gene gives CDR1 as SGHAT and CDR2 as FQNNGV. From cysteine to phenylalanine, the CDR3 is 19 amino acids long. Only the CDR3 DNA stays, 57 bases, in frame from base 1. Participants in the prospective study were aged roughly 18 to 89 years, lived in 20 to 30 United States geographic areas, and enrolled through a virtual design. In the prospective study, cohorts were assigned on the basis of participant-reported clinical history obtained from a screening survey and a study questionnaire. ImmuneRACE Cohort 3 recovered participants were defined by two consecutive negative NP/OP PCR tests, healthcare professional clearance, or symptom resolution. In the prospective study, mobile phlebotomists collected whole blood, serum and a nasopharyngeal or oropharyngeal swab from each participant. Participants in the prospective study had the option to provide additional blood draws and questionnaires over a 2-month period. Before DNA extraction, blood samples from the prospective study were shipped at room temperature or frozen.

The immunoSEQ Assay, a bias-controlled multiplex PCR, was used to amplify TCRbeta CDR3 regions from genomic DNA. The paper's processing steps were these. The number of nucleated cells in each sample was estimated from the amplification of reference gene primers within the assay. To quantify the absolute abundance of each unique TCRbeta CDR3 rearrangement, sequence reads were collapsed and filtered. For each sample, productive Simpson clonality was calculated as the square root of Simpson's diversity index over productive rearrangements. TCRdb's version of the immuneACCESS table is confined to in-frame rearrangements and falls short of the full clone set. An unresolved V gene accounts for under half of the shortfall where checked; the remainder is of unknown origin. The V and J calls and clone size are taken from that table; D and trimming were inferred from the DNA. Counted in this sample were approximately 200,000 clones; approximately 84% of them appeared once. Roughly 3.2% of the sample belongs to the ten largest clones.

With respect to this clone: The antigen it recognizes is unknown. Base qualities were left out, and no much larger clone turns up one base away.

The specimen sequenced was PBMCs or T cells enriched from blood (not recorded which). The sequence was collected from a woman aged 25 to 39 who had recovered from COVID-19. The chain is encoded by TRBV11-2 joined to TRBJ2-1; TRBD2 fits 7 bases in the junction. The base sequence is TGTGCCAGCAGCTTACGGCCCGGGGTGAGGCGGGAGTACGATTATGAGCAGTTCTTC. The resulting protein is CASSLRPGVRREYDYEQFF.